This paragraph covers one T cell receptor (beta chain) sequence. Its specificity is unknown. This sample is part of a study of graft-versus-host responses after intestinal transplantation. Across the whole study: In this cohort, recipients had multivisceral, liver-intestinal, or isolated intestinal transplants. Study-wide results and limits: GvH clone levels peaked in circulation, and this peak was associated with early post-transplant HvG declines.

Generated by immunoSEQ multiplex PCR, the TCRdb table keeps only in-frame clones and is missing some. This table has roughly 93,000 clones, over 85% appearing once. Germline assignment: CDR1 SGHVS and CDR2 FQNEAQ. There are 14 residues in the CDR3. V lost 8 bases to trimming and J lost 5 bases; unmatched junction nucleotides: 7. This receptor was taken from a human donor who received an intestinal transplant. The chain is built from TRBV7-8 and TRBJ1-5, with 9 positions matching TRBD1. Source: unstimulated CD8+ T cells sorted from spleen or lymph node cells, taken before intestinal transplant. Written as DNA, the CDR3 is TGTGCCAGCTCCGGGACAGGGTATGATCAGCCCCAGCATTTT. Its protein is CASSGTGYDQPQHF.